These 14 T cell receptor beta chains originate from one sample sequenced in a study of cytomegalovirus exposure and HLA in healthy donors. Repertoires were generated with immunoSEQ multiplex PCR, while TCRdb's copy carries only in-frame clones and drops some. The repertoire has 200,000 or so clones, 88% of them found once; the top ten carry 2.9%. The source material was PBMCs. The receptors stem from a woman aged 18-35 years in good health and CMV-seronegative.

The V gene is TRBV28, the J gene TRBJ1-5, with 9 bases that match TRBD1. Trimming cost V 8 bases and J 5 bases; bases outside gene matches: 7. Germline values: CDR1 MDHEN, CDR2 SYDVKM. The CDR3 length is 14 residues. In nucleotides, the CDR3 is TGTGCCAGCCTAAGGGGACAGGGCCATCAGCCCCAGCATTTT. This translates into CASLRGQGHQPQHF.

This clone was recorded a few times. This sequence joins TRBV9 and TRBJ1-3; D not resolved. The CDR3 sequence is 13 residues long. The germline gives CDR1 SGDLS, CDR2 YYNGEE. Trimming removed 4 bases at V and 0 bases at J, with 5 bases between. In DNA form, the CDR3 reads TGTGCCAGCAGCCGAGGCTCTGGAAACACCATATATTTT. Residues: CASSRGSGNTIYF.

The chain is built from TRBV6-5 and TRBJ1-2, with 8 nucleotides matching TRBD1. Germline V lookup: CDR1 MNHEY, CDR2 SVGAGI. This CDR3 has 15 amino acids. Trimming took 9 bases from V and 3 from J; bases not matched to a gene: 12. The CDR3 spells CASKDRGGGHYGYTF. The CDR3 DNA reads TGTGCCAGTAAAGACAGGGGAGGTGGTCACTATGGCTACACCTTC.

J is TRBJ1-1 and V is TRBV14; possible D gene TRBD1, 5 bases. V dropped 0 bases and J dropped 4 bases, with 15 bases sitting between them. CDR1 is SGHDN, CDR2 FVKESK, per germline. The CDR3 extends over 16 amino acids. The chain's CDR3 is CASSQDLNPGGTEAFF. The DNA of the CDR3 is TGTGCCAGCAGCCAAGATCTTAATCCGGGGGGCACTGAAGCTTTCTTT. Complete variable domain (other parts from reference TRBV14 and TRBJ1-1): EAGVTQFPSHSVIEKGQTVTLRCDPISGHDNLYWYRRVMGKEIKFLLHFVKESKQDESGMPNNRFLAERTGGTYSTLKVQPAELEDSGVYFCASSQDLNPGGTEAFFGQGTRLTVV.

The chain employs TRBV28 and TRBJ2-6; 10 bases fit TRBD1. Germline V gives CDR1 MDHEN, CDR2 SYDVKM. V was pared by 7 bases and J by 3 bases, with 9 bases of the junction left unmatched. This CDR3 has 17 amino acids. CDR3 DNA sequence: TGTGCCAGCACCTATGACAGGGGGCTGGATGGGGCCAACGTCCTGACTTTC. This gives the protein CASTYDRGLDGANVLTF.

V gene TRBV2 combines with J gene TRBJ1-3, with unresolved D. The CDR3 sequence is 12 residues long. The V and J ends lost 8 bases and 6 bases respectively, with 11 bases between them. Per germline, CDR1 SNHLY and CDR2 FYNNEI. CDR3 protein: CASWSGANTIYF. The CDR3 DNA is TGTGCCAGCTGGTCGGGAGCAAACACCATATATTTT.

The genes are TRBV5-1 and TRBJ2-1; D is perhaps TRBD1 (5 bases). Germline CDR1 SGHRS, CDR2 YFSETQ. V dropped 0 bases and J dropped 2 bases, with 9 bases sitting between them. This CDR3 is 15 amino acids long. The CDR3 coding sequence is TGCGCCAGCAGCTTGGACCAGGGTGCCTACAATGAGCAGTTCTTC. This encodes CASSLDQGAYNEQFF.

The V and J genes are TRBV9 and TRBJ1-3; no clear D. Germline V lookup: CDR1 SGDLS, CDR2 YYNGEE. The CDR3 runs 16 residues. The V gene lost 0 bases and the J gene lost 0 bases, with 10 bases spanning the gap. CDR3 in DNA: TGTGCCAGCAGCGTAGAGCCAGGCAACTCTGGAAACACCATATATTTT. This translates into CASSVEPGNSGNTIYF.

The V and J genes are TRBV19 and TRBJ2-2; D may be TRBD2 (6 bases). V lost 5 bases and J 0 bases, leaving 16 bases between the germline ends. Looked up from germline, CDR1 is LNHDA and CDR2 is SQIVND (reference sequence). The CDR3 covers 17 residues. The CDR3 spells CASSLNPGLANTGELFF. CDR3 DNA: TGTGCCAGTAGTCTTAACCCGGGACTGGCGAACACCGGGGAGCTGTTTTTT.

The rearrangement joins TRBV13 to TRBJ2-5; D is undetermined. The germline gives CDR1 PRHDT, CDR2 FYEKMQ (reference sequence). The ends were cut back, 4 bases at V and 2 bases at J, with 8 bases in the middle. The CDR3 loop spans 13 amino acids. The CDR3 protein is CASSSEHQETQYF. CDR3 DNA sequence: TGTGCCAGCAGCTCGGAGCATCAAGAGACCCAGTACTTC.

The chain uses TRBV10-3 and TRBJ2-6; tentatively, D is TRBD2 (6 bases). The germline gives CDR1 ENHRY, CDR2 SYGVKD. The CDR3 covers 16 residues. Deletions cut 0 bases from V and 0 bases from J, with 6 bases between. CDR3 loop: CAISESGGSGANVLTF. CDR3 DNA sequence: TGTGCCATCAGTGAGTCGGGGGGCTCTGGGGCCAACGTCCTGACTTTC.

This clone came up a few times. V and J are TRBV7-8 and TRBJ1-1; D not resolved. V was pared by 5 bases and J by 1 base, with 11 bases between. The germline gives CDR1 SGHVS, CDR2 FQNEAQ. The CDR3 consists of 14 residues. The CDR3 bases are TGTGCCAGCAGCGCACAGAGCTCGAACACTGAAGCTTTCTTT. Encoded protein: CASSAQSSNTEAFF.

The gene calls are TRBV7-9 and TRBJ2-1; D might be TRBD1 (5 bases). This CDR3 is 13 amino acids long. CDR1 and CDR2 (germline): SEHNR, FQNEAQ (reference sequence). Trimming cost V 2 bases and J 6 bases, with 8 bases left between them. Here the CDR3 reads CASSLIQANEQFF. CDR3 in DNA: TGTGCCAGCAGCTTAATACAGGCCAATGAGCAGTTCTTC.

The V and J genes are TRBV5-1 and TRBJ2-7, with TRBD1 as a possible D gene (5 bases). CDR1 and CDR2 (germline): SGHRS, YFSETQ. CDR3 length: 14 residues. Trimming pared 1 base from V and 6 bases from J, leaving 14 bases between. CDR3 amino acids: CASSLWAGKAEQYF. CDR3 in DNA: TGCGCCAGCAGCTTGTGGGCAGGGAAGGCCGAGCAGTACTTC. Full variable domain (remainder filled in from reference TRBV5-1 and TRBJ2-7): KAGVTQTPRYLIKTRGQQVTLSCSPISGHRSVSWYQQTPGQGLQFLFEYFSETQRNKGNFPGRFSGRQFSNSRSEMNVSTLELGDSALYLCASSLWAGKAEQYFGPGTRLTVT.